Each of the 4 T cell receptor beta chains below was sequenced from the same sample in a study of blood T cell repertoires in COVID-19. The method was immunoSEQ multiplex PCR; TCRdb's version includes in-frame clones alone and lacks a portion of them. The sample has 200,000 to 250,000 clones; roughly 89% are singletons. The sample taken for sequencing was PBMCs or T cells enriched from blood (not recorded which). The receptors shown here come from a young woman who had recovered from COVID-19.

DNA of the CDR3: TGTGCCAGCAGGGAGCGCACTGAAGCTTTCTTT. The encoded protein is CASRERTEAFF. This chain joins TRBV6-5 and TRBJ1-1; D is unclear. The V gene's germline CDR1 is MNHEY and CDR2 SVGAGI. V was cut by 6 bases and J by 4 bases, with 6 bases left in between. The CDR3 runs to 11 residues.

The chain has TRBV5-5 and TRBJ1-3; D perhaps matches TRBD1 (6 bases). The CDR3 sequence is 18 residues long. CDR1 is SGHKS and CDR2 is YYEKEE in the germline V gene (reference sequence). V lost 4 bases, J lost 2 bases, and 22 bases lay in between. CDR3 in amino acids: CASSPPGRGHAPGNTIYF. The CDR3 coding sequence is TGTGCCAGCAGCCCCCCCGGCAGGGGCCACGCTCCTGGAAACACCATATATTTT.

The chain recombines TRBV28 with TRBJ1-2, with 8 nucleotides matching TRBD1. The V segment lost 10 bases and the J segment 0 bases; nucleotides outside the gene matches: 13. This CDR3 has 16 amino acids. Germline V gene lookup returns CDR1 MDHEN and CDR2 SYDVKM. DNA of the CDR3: TGTGCCACCACCCGGCAGGGGGCCTCCTCTAACTATGGCTACACCTTC. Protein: CATTRQGASSNYGYTF.

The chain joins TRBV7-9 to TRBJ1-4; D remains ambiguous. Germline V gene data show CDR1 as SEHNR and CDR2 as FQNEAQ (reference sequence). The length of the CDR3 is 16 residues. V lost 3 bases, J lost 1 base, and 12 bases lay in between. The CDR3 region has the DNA TGTGCCAGCAGCTTTCGGGTGATGGGAACTAATGAAAAACTGTTTTTT. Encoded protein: CASSFRVMGTNEKLFF.